The 26 T cell receptor beta chains given below trace back to one sample, sequenced in a study of T cell responses to AZD1222 COVID-19 vaccine listed by TCRdb under 2021. The time point label, as the study defines it: baseline before first vaccination. Library preparation employed the immunoSEQ multiplex PCR assay. This is the immuneACCESS table as TCRdb keeps it, with only in-frame sequences that have V and J called. A part of the clones is gone; compared with another copy, unresolved V genes explain less than half, and the rest is unexplained. The sample yields about 86,000 clones; 70% to 80% were counted once. The biggest ten clones account for around 21% of the sample. The specimen comprised peripheral blood, sampled on day 0 of AZD1222 vaccination. These receptors were taken from an adult in good health.

The chain joins TRBV7-9 to TRBJ2-1; 7 nucleotides match TRBD1. Germline V gene sequence: CDR1 SEHNR, CDR2 FQNEAQ (reference sequence). The CDR3 runs 17 residues. V dropped 1 base and J dropped 0; count of bases not matched to a gene: 6. For the CDR3, the DNA is TGTGCCAGCAGCTTAGTCCCGGGACAGCGCTCCTACAATGAGCAGTTCTTC. Translated, it gives CASSLVPGQRSYNEQFF.

This clone was observed a handful of times. V gene TRBV2 combines with J gene TRBJ2-3; perhaps TRBD1 as D (6 bases). CDR3 length equals 14 residues. The V gene lost 9 bases and the J gene lost 5 bases, with 18 bases spanning the gap. Germline V gene lookup returns CDR1 SNHLY and CDR2 FYNNEI. DNA for the CDR3: TGTGCCAGGGGTAACAGGGCAGGAGGAGATACGCAGTATTTT. Translation gives CARGNRAGGDTQYF.

The V and J genes are TRBV5-6 and TRBJ1-6; D not certain. The CDR3 is 13 residues long. CDR1 and CDR2 from the germline V gene are SGHDT and YYEEEE. Trimming left V 1 base short and J 3 bases short, with 2 bases between. The CDR3 spells CASSLLYNSPLHF. The CDR3 nucleotides are TGTGCCAGCAGCTTGCTCTATAATTCACCCCTCCACTTT.

V gene TRBV7-2 combines with J gene TRBJ2-3; TRBD2 matches 8 bases. CDR3 size: 14 residues. Germline CDR1 is SGHTA and CDR2 is FQGNSA. With 0 bases clipped from V and 10 bases from J, the junction kept 6 bases outside the gene matches. As DNA, the CDR3 is TGTGCCAGCAGCTTAGCAGCGGGAGCCGGGGCGCAGTATTTT. Amino acid sequence: CASSLAAGAGAQYF.

The chain has TRBV9 and TRBJ1-4, with D maybe TRBD1 (5 bases). CDR1 is SGDLS and CDR2 is YYNGEE in the germline V gene. The V gene lost 4 bases and the J gene lost 5 bases, with 12 bases spanning the gap. The CDR3 spans 14 residues. CDR3 in amino acids: CASSSFGGNEKLFF. For the CDR3, the DNA is TGTGCCAGCAGCAGCTTTGGGGGAAATGAAAAACTGTTTTTT.

The rearrangement joins TRBV7-9 to TRBJ2-1; 8 bases agree with TRBD1. The V and J ends lost 5 bases and 4 bases, in that order; junction bases with no gene match: 4. This CDR3 has 14 residues. Germline CDR1 is SEHNR and CDR2 is FQNEAQ (reference sequence). CDR3 bases: TGTGCCAGCAGCCCAGGGGGCGGATACAATGAGCAGTTCTTC. This encodes CASSPGGGYNEQFF.

The rearrangement links TRBV6-5 to TRBJ1-1; D is perhaps TRBD1 (5 bases). The CDR3 loop spans 14 amino acids. Trimming pared 2 bases from V and 8 bases from J, leaving 15 bases between. Germline V CDR1 and CDR2: MNHEY, SVGAGI. For the CDR3, the DNA is TGTGCCAGCAGTTACCGAGGACAAGGGACCGAAGCTTTCTTT. It yields the protein CASSYRGQGTEAFF.

V gene TRBV5-1 combines with J gene TRBJ2-2; D gene unclear. Looked up from germline, CDR1 is SGHRS and CDR2 is YFSETQ. Trimming took off 4 bases at V and 7 bases at J, with 11 bases between the two ends. The CDR3 runs to 13 residues. The chain's CDR3 is CASSIYSGGELFF. The CDR3 DNA follows: TGCGCCAGCAGCATTTATTCGGGCGGGGAGCTGTTTTTT.

The CDR3 region is CASSEDMQNSNQPQHF. The DNA for the CDR3 is TGCGCCAGCAGTGAAGATATGCAGAATAGCAATCAGCCCCAGCATTTT. The chain carries TRBV10-1 and TRBJ1-5; the D is unclear. Germline V gives CDR1 WNHNN, CDR2 SYGVQD (reference sequence). This CDR3 region has 16 residues. Trimming stripped 3 bases from V and 0 bases from J, with 12 bases between.

This clone showed up just a few times. The chain joins TRBV13 to TRBJ2-3; TRBD2 aligns across 7 bases. CDR1 PRHDT and CDR2 FYEKMQ come from the germline V gene (reference sequence). V trimming: 0 bases; J trimming: 5 bases; junction bases outside the gene matches: 8. The CDR3 extends over 16 amino acids. In DNA, the CDR3 is TGTGCCAGCAGCTTAGGCCTGGCGGGGGTTGGAGATACGCAGTATTTT. Protein: CASSLGLAGVGDTQYF.

The rearrangement links TRBV7-8 to TRBJ1-3; 7 bases align to TRBD1. Trimming at V came to 3 bases and at J to 2 bases, leaving 1 base not matched to a gene. CDR1 and CDR2 (germline): SGHVS, FQNEAQ. This CDR3 has 14 residues. The chain's CDR3 is CASSFRGTGNTIYF. In nucleotides, the CDR3 is TGTGCCAGCAGCTTCAGGGGGACTGGAAACACCATATATTTT.

The gene calls are TRBV19 and TRBJ2-7; TRBD1 might be the D (6 bases). V lost 3 bases and J 6 bases, leaving 21 bases between the germline ends. CDR1 is LNHDA and CDR2 is SQIVND in the germline V gene (reference sequence). This CDR3 contains 16 residues. The chain's CDR3 is CASSILPFGTPGEQYF. DNA of the CDR3: TGTGCCAGTAGTATCCTCCCGTTTGGGACACCCGGCGAGCAGTACTTC.

The genes are TRBV12-5 and TRBJ2-7; 9 nucleotides match TRBD1. Germline V CDR1 and CDR2: LGHNT, FRNRAP. V lost 1 base to trimming and J lost 1 base; unmatched junction nucleotides: 11. The CDR3 has 18 residues. The CDR3 region is CASGLAVPGTGNSYEQYF. The CDR3 nucleotides read TGTGCTAGTGGTTTGGCCGTTCCCGGGACAGGGAATTCCTACGAGCAGTACTTC.

V gene TRBV24-1 combines with J gene TRBJ2-1; D is perhaps TRBD1 or TRBD2 (5 bases each). CDR1 is KGHDR, CDR2 SFDVKD, per germline. The CDR3 has 15 amino acids. The ends were cut back, 9 bases at V and 6 bases at J, with 20 bases in the middle. In DNA form, the CDR3 reads TGTGCCACCCAAAGCCGGGGCCCCTTAAGCAATGAGCAGTTCTTC. It encodes CATQSRGPLSNEQFF.

In its sample, this clone was seen once. This CDR3 is CASSTDGLAGHQETQYF. The CDR3 DNA is TGTGCCAGCAGTACTGACGGACTAGCGGGACATCAAGAGACCCAGTACTTC. The genes are TRBV28 and TRBJ2-5; 12 nucleotides match TRBD2. The trim removed 5 bases at V and 2 bases at J, leaving 9 bases unmatched. Germline CDR1 MDHEN, CDR2 SYDVKM. The CDR3 consists of 17 residues.

This clone was seen only a few times. V and J are TRBV7-6 and TRBJ2-1; TRBD2 agrees at 12 bases. With 5 bases clipped from V and 0 bases from J, the junction kept 14 bases outside the gene matches. This CDR3 region has 20 residues. CDR1 is SGHVS, CDR2 FNYEAQ, per germline. Here the CDR3 DNA reads TGTGCCAGCAGCAAAACTAGCGGGAGGAATCTTCTTAGCTCCTACAATGAGCAGTTCTTC. Translating it yields CASSKTSGRNLLSSYNEQFF.

V gene TRBV27 combines with J gene TRBJ2-7; 7 bases align to TRBD2. Germline V lookup: CDR1 MNHEY, CDR2 SMNVEV (reference sequence). Trimming took 3 bases from V and 5 from J; bases not matched to a gene: 13. CDR3 length equals 16 residues. The CDR3 sequence: CASSFDPLAGENEQYF. CDR3 nucleotide sequence: TGTGCCAGCAGTTTTGATCCCTTGGCGGGAGAAAACGAGCAGTACTTC.

V usage is TRBV10-3 and J usage is TRBJ2-7, with 9 bases that match TRBD2. CDR3 length equals 14 residues. Looked up from germline, CDR1 is ENHRY and CDR2 is SYGVKD. Trimming removed 8 bases from V and 0 bases from J; junction bases left unmatched: 5. CDR3 protein: CAIDSGRNSYEQYF. The CDR3 coding sequence is TGTGCCATCGATAGCGGGAGAAACTCCTACGAGCAGTACTTC.

This clone was observed a single time. The V gene is TRBV6-5, the J gene TRBJ2-4, with D perhaps matching TRBD2 (5 bases). The ends were cut back, 1 base at V and 0 bases at J, with 10 bases in the middle. CDR1 MNHEY and CDR2 SVGAGI come from the germline V gene. CDR3 length: 16 residues. The CDR3: CASSYFGETAKNIQYF. DNA for the CDR3: TGTGCCAGCAGTTACTTTGGGGAGACAGCCAAAAACATTCAGTACTTC.

This clone was found once. This chain links TRBV19 with TRBJ1-1, with D possibly TRBD1 on 6 matching bases. This CDR3 has 15 residues. V lost 3 bases, J lost 1 base, and 12 bases lay in between. Germline V gives CDR1 LNHDA, CDR2 SQIVND (reference sequence). The CDR3 region has the DNA TGTGCCAGTAGTATTCCCGGGACACCGAACACTGAAGCTTTCTTT. It translates to CASSIPGTPNTEAFF.

The genes are TRBV28 and TRBJ1-2; 8 nucleotides agree with TRBD1. Germline CDR1 reads MDHEN; CDR2 reads SYDVKM. The CDR3 covers 14 residues. The junction had 9 bases not matched to a gene; V was cut back by 6 bases and J by 6 bases. This CDR3 is CASSQDRERNGYTF. DNA of the CDR3: TGTGCCAGCAGCCAGGACAGGGAAAGGAATGGCTACACCTTC.

The V gene is TRBV28, the J gene TRBJ1-5; perhaps TRBD1 as D (6 bases). Trimming cost V 1 base and J 4 bases, with 11 bases left between them. The CDR3 is 15 amino acids. Germline V gene data show CDR1 as MDHEN and CDR2 as SYDVKM. CDR3 bases: TGTGCCAGCAGTTTATCCGGACAGAGGAATCAGCCCCAGCATTTT. The encoded protein is CASSLSGQRNQPQHF.

The count of this clone is one. The chain is built from TRBV5-1 and TRBJ2-1; 10 positions agree with TRBD2. The CDR3 covers 14 residues. The germline gives CDR1 SGHRS, CDR2 YFSETQ. With V trimmed by 3 bases and J by 10 bases, 7 bases remained unmatched. CDR3 bases: TGCGCCAGCAGCTCCGCGACTAGCGGGTTAGAGCAGTTCTTC. Protein sequence: CASSSATSGLEQFF.

This clone was detected only a few times. The chain combines TRBV5-4 with TRBJ2-7, with TRBD2 as a possible D gene (6 bases). Between the trimmed V and J ends, which lost 4 bases and 5 bases, there was a span of 19 bases. This CDR3 is 15 amino acids long. Germline V lookup: CDR1 SGHNT, CDR2 YYREEE (reference sequence). CDR3 nucleotide sequence: TGTGCCAGCAGCACACCGCGGGACTCAGGCAACGAGCAGTACTTC. It yields the protein CASSTPRDSGNEQYF. Looking up the rest from reference TRBV5-4 and TRBJ2-7 gives the full variable domain: ETGVTQSPTHLIKTRGQQVTLRCSSQSGHNTVSWYQQALGQGPQFIFQYYREEENGRGNFPPRFSGLQFPNYSSELNVNALELDDSALYLCASSTPRDSGNEQYFGPGTRLTVT.

This clone was detected a few times. The chain combines TRBV18 with TRBJ2-7; D gene unclear. Trimming removed 3 bases from V and 3 bases from J, with 12 bases in between. Germline CDR1 KGHSH, CDR2 LQKENI. The CDR3 is 14 amino acids. This CDR3 reads CASSPPTLSYEQYF. The CDR3 DNA sequence: TGTGCCAGCTCACCGCCTACACTAAGCTACGAGCAGTACTTC.

The genes are TRBV6-1 and TRBJ2-1; D remains unclear. The germline V gene has CDR1 MNHNS and CDR2 SASEGT. The CDR3 consists of 15 residues. V was pared by 3 bases and J by 2 bases, with 11 bases between. CDR3 in amino acids: CASSEDRGPYNEQFF. The CDR3 DNA reads TGTGCCAGCAGTGAGGATCGAGGACCCTACAATGAGCAGTTCTTC.